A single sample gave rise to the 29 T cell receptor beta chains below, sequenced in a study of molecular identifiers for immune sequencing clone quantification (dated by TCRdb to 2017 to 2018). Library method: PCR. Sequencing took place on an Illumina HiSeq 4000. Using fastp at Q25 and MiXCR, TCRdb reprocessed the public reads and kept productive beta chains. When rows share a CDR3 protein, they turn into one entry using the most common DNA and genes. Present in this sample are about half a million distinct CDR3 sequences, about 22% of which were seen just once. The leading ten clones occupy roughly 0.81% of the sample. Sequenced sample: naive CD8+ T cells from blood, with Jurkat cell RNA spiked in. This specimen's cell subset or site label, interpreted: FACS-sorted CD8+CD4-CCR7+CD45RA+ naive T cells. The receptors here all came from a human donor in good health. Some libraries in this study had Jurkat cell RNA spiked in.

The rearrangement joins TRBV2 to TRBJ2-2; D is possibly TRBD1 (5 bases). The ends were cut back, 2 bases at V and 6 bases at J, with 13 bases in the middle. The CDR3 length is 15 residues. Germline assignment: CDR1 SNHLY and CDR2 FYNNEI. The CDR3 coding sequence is TGTGCCAGCAGTGAATATGACAGCCCTTCCGGGGAGCTGTTTTTT. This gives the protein CASSEYDSPSGELFF.

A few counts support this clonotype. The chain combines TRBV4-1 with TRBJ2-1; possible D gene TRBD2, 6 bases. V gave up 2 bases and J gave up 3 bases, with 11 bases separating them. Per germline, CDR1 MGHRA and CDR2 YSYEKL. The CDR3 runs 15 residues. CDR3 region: CASSQSPGSYNEQFF. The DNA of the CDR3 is TGCGCCAGCAGCCAAAGTCCCGGGAGCTACAATGAGCAGTTCTTC.

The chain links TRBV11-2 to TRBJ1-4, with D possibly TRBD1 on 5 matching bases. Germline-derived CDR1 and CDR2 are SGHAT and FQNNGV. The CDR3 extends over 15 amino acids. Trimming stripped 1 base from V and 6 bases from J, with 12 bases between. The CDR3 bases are TGTGCCAGCAGCTTAGTTGCAGGGTTTGATGAAAAACTGTTTTTT. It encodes CASSLVAGFDEKLFF.

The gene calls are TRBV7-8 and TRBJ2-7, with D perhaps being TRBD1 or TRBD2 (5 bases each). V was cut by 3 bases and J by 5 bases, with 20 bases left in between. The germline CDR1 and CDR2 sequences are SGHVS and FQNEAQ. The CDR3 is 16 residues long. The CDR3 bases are TGTGCCAGCAGCTTTAGCCTCCGGGACGTCAATAACGAGCAGTACTTC. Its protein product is CASSFSLRDVNNEQYF.

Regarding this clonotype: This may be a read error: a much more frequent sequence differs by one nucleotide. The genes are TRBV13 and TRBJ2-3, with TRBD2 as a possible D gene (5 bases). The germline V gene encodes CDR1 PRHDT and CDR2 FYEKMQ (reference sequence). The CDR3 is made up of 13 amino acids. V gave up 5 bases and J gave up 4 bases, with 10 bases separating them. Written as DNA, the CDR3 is TGTGCCAGCAGCCCCCATAGCGCAGATACGCAGTATTTT. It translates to CASSPHSADTQYF.

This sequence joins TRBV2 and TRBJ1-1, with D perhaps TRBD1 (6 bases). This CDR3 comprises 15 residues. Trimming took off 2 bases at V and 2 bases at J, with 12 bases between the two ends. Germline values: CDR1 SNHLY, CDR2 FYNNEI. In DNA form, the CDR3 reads TGTGCCAGCAGTGAACGGGGGCCAGACAACACTGAAGCTTTCTTT. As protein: CASSERGPDNTEAFF.

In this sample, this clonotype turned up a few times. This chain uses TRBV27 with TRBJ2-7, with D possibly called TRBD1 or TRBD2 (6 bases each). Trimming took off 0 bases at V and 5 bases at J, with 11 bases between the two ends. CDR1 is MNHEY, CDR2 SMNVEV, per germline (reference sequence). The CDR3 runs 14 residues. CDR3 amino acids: CASSLSARGDEQYF. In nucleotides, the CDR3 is TGTGCCAGCAGTTTATCTGCTAGGGGGGACGAGCAGTACTTC.

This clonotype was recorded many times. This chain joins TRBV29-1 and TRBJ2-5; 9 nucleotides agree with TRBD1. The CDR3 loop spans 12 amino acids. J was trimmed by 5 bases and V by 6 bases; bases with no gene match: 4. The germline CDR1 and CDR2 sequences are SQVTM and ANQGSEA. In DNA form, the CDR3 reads TGCAGCGTAGGGGACAGGGTTGAGACCCAGTACTTC. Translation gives CSVGDRVETQYF.

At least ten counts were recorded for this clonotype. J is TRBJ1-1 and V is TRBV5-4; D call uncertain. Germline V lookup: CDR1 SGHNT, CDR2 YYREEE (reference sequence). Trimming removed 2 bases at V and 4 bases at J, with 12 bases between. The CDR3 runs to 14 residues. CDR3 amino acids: CASSFSPGSTEAFF. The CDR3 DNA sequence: TGTGCCAGCAGCTTCTCCCCCGGGAGCACTGAAGCTTTCTTT.

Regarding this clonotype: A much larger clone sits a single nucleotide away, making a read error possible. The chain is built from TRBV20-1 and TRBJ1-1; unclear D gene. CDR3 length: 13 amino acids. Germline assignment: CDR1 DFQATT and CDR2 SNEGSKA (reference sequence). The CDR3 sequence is CSAREGLNTGAFF. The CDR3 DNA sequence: TGCAGTGCTAGAGAGGGCCTGAACACTGGAGCTTTCTTT.

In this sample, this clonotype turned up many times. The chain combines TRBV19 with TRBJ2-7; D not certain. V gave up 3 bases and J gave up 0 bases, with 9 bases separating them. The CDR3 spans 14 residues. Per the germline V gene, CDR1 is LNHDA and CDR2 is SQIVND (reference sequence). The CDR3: CASSIGQPSYEQYF. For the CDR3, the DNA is TGTGCCAGTAGTATCGGGCAGCCCTCCTACGAGCAGTACTTC.

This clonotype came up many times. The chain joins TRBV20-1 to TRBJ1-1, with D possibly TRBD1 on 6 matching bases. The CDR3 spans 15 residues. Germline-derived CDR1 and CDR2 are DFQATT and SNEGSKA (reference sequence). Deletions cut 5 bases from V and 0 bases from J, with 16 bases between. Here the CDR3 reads CSAPSSRGMNTEAFF. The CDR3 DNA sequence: TGCAGTGCTCCCTCGTCTAGGGGGATGAACACTGAAGCTTTCTTT.

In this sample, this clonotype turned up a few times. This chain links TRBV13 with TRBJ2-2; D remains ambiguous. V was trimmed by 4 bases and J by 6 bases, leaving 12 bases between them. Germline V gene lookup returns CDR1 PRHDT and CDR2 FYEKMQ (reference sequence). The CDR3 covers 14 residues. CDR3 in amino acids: CASSSPEWAGELFF. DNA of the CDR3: TGTGCCAGCAGCTCCCCTGAGTGGGCCGGGGAGCTGTTTTTT. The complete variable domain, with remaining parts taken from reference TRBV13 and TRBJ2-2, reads AAGVIQSPRHLIKEKRETATLKCYPIPRHDTVYWYQQGPGQDPQFLISFYEKMQSDKGSIPDRFSAQQFSDYHSELNMSSLELGDSALYFCASSSPEWAGELFFGEGSRLTVL.

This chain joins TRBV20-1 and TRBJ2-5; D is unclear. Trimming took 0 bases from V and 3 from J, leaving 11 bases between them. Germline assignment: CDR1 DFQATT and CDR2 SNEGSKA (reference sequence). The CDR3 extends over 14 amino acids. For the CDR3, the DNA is TGCAGTGCTAGAGACTTTCGGGCAGAAGAGACCCAGTACTTC. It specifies CSARDFRAEETQYF.

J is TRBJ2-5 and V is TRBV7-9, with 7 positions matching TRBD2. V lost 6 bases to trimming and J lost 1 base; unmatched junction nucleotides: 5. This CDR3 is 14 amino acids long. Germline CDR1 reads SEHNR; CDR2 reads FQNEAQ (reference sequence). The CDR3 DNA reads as TGTGCCAGCAGGCCCACTAGCGCCCAAGAGACCCAGTACTTC. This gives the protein CASRPTSAQETQYF.

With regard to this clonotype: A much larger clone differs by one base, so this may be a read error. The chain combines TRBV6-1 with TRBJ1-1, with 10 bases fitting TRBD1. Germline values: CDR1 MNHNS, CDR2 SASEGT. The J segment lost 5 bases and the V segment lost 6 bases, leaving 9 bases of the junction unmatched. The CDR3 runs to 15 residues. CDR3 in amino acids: CASREGQGSGTEAFF. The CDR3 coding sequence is TGTGCCAGCAGAGAGGGACAGGGGTCGGGGACTGAAGCTTTCTTT.

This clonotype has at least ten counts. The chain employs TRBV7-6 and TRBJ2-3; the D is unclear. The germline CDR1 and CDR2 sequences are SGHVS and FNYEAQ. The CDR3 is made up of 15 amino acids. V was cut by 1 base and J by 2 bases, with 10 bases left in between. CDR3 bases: TGTGCCAGCAGCTTAGTCGTGGGTCACACAGATACGCAGTATTTT. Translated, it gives CASSLVVGHTDTQYF. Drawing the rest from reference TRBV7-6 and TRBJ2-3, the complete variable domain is GAGVSQSPRYKVTKRGQDVALRCDPISGHVSLYWYRQALGQGPEFLTYFNYEAQQDKSGLPNDRFSAERPEGSISTLTIQRTEQRDSAMYRCASSLVVGHTDTQYFGPGTRLTVL.

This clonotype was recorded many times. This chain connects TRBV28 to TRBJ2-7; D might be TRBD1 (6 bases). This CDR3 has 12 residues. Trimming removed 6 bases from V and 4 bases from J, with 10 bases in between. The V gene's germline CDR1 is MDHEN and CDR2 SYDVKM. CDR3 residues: CASSYREYEQYF. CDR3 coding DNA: TGTGCCAGCAGCTACAGGGAGTACGAGCAGTACTTC.

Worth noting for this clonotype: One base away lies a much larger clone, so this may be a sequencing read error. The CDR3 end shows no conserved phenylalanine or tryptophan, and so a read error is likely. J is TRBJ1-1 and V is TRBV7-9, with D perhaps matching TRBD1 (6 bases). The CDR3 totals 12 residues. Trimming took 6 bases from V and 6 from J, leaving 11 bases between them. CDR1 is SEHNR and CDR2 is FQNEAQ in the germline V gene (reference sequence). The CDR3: CASRINRAEAFS. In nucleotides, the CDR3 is TGTGCCAGCAGGATAAACAGGGCTGAAGCTTTCTCT.

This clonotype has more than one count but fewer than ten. CDR3: CASSPFPGTGSGNTIYF. CDR3 DNA sequence: TGTGCCAGCAGCCCCTTCCCCGGGACAGGGTCTGGAAACACCATATATTTT. The chain employs TRBV3-1 and TRBJ1-3; 9 nucleotides match TRBD1. CDR1 is LGHDT and CDR2 is YNNKEL in the germline V gene (reference sequence). The CDR3 contains 17 residues. Losses at the gene ends were 4 bases for V and 1 base for J; bases not matched to a gene: 8. The full variable domain, in which reference TRBV3-1 and TRBJ1-3 provide the parts outside the CDR3, is DTAVSQTPKYLVTQMGNDKSIKCEQNLGHDTMYWYKQDSKKFLKIMFSYNNKELIINETVPNRFSPKSPDKAHLNLHINSLELGDSAVYFCASSPFPGTGSGNTIYFGEGSWLTVV.

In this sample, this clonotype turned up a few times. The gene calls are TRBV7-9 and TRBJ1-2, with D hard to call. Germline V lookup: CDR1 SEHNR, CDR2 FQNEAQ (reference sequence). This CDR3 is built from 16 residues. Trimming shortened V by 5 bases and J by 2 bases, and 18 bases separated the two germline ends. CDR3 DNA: TGTGCCAGCAGCACCCCCTGGAAGATGGAAAACTATGGCTACACCTTC. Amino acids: CASSTPWKMENYGYTF.

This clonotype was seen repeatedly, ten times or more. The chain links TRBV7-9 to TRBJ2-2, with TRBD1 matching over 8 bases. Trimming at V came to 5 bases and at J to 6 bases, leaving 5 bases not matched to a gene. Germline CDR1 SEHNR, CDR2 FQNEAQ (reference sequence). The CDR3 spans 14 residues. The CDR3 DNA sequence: TGTGCCAGCAGCCAACAGGGGGTCGCCGGGGAGCTGTTTTTT. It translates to CASSQQGVAGELFF.

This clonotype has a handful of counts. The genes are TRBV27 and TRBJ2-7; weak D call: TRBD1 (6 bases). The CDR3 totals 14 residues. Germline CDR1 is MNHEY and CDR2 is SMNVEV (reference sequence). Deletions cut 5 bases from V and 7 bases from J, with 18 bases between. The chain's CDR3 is CASSPGTQPGEQYF. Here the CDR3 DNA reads TGTGCCAGCAGTCCCGGGACACAGCCTGGTGAGCAGTACTTC.

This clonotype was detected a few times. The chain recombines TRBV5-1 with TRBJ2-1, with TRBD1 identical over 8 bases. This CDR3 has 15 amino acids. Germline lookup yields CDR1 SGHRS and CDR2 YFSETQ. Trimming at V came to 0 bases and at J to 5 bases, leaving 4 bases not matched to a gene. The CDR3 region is CASSLVGQGDNEQFF. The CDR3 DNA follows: TGCGCCAGCAGCTTGGTTGGACAGGGAGACAATGAGCAGTTCTTC.

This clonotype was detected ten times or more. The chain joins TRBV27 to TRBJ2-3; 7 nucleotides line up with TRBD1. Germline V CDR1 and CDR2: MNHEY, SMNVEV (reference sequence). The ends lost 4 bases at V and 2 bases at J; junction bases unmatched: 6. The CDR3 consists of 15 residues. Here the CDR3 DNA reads TGTGCCAGCAGTTCCTGGACAGGTGTCACAGATACGCAGTATTTT. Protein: CASSSWTGVTDTQYF.

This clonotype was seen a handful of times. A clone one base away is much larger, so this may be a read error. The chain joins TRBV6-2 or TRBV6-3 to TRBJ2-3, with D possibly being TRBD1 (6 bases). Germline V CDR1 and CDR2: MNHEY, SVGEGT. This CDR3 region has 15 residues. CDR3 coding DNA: TGTGCCAGCAGTTACTCGGGACAAAGCACAGATATGCAGTATTTT. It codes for CASSYSGQSTDMQYF.

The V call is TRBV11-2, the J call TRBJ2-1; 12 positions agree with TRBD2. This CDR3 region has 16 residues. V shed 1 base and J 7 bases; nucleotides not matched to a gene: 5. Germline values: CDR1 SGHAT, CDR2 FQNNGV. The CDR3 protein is CASSLGASGGANEQFF. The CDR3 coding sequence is TGTGCCAGCAGCTTAGGGGCTAGCGGGGGGGCGAATGAGCAGTTCTTC. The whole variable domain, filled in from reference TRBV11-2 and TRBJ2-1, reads EAGVAQSPRYKIIEKRQSVAFWCNPISGHATLYWYQQILGQGPKLLIQFQNNGVVDDSQLPKDRFSAERLKGVDSTLKIQPAKLEDSAVYLCASSLGASGGANEQFFGPGTRLTVL.

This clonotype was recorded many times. The CDR3 loop is CASSLVAEENTGELFF. For the CDR3, the DNA is TGCGCCAGCAGCTTGGTCGCAGAGGAGAACACCGGGGAGCTGTTTTTT. This chain links TRBV5-1 with TRBJ2-2; D unclear. Trimming took off 0 bases at V and 1 base at J, with 10 bases between the two ends. The CDR3 runs 16 residues. Germline assignment: CDR1 SGHRS and CDR2 YFSETQ.

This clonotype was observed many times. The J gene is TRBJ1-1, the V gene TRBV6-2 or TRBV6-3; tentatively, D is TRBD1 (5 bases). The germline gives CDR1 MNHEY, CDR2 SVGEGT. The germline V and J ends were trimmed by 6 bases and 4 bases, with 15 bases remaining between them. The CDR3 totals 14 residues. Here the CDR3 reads CASSSGGSGTEAFF. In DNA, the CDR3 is TGTGCCAGCAGCTCTGGGGGTTCAGGCACTGAAGCTTTCTTT.